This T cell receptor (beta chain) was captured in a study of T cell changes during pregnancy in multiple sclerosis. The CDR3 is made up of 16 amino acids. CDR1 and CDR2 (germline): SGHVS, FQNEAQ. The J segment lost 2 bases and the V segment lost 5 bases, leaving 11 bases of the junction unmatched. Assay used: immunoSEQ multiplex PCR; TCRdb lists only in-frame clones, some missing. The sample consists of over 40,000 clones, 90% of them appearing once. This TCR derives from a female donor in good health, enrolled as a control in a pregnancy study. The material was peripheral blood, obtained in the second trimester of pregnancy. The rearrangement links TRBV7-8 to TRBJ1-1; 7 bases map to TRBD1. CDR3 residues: CASSKTTGTVNTEAFF. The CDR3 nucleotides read TGTGCCAGCAGCAAAACGACCGGGACAGTTAACACTGAAGCTTTCTTT.